Listed here are 28 T cell receptor beta chains from one sample, sequenced in a study of cytomegalovirus exposure and HLA in healthy donors. 60 Vbeta and 13 Jbeta primers were used in PCR. The protocol was immunoSEQ multiplex PCR, while the TCRdb copy is restricted to in-frame clones and leaves out a portion. The sample comprises roughly 100,000 clones, around 86% of which are singletons, and approximately 4% rests with the top ten. The sample was PBMCs. These receptors were obtained from a female donor in good health and CMV-seropositive.

The chain employs TRBV6-4 and TRBJ2-5, with 7 positions matching TRBD2. In germline, CDR1 is MRHNA, CDR2 SNTAGT. The CDR3 is 16 residues long. Trimming at V came to 6 bases and at J to 2 bases, leaving 12 bases not matched to a gene. As DNA, the CDR3 is TGTGCCAGCAGAGAACGTGGGGGGGTGGGACAAGAGACCCAGTACTTC. This codes for CASRERGGVGQETQYF.

The rearrangement links TRBV7-2 to TRBJ1-2; D is undetermined. The CDR3 extends over 15 amino acids. Germline-derived CDR1 and CDR2 are SGHTA and FQGNSA. V lost 5 bases, J lost 5 bases, and 18 bases lay in between. The CDR3 nucleotides read TGTGCCAGCAGCCTCCAGAGGGTGGTAGGGTATGGCTACACCTTC. Protein: CASSLQRVVGYGYTF.

The chain is built from TRBV6-1 and TRBJ2-5, with TRBD1 matching over 8 bases. V was pared by 1 base and J by 5 bases, with 9 bases of the junction left unmatched. The germline V gene has CDR1 MNHNS and CDR2 SASEGT. The CDR3 runs 16 residues. CDR3 loop: CASSEVNNRGYETQYF. DNA for the CDR3: TGTGCCAGCAGTGAAGTGAATAACAGGGGGTATGAGACCCAGTACTTC.

This clone showed up just once. CDR3 sequence reads: CASSIWGRGEMVYEQYF. For the CDR3, the DNA is TGTGCCAGTAGTATATGGGGGAGGGGAGAGATGGTCTACGAGCAGTACTTC. V and J are TRBV19 and TRBJ2-7; 7 nucleotides agree with TRBD2. The CDR3 is made up of 17 amino acids. Germline assignment: CDR1 LNHDA and CDR2 SQIVND (reference sequence). J was trimmed by 3 bases and V by 2 bases; bases with no gene match: 13.

V is TRBV27 and J is TRBJ1-5; tentative D call: TRBD1 (6 bases). Trimming stripped 6 bases from V and 6 bases from J, with 15 bases between. The CDR3 runs 14 residues. Germline CDR1 reads MNHEY; CDR2 reads SMNVEV (reference sequence). For the CDR3, the DNA is TGTGCCAGCAGGAAAACAGGGTCTCGTCAGCCCCAGCATTTT. Its protein is CASRKTGSRQPQHF.

The genes are TRBV7-8 and TRBJ1-3; 12 nucleotides align to TRBD1. Germline CDR1 SGHVS, CDR2 FQNEAQ. Trimming cost V 1 base and J 2 bases; bases outside gene matches: 9. CDR3 size: 19 residues. In DNA, the CDR3 is TGTGCCAGCAGCTTAGTTAGCCGGGACAGGGGGCTTGCTGGAAACACCATATATTTT. Amino acids: CASSLVSRDRGLAGNTIYF.

The genes are TRBV5-4 and TRBJ1-1, with TRBD1 matching over 7 bases. The V and J ends lost 2 bases and 1 base, in that order; junction bases with no gene match: 2. Looked up from germline, CDR1 is SGHNT and CDR2 is YYREEE (reference sequence). The CDR3 has 14 residues. Here the CDR3 reads CASSFYRGNTEAFF. In nucleotides, the CDR3 is TGTGCCAGCAGCTTTTACAGGGGGAACACTGAAGCTTTCTTT.

The chain uses TRBV5-6 and TRBJ2-7; D not certain. This CDR3 contains 13 residues. Germline V gives CDR1 SGHDT, CDR2 YYEEEE. V lost 2 bases to trimming and J lost 3 bases, with 9 bases between them. The CDR3 DNA reads as TGTGCCAGCAGCTTTAGACTGAACTACGAGCAGTACTTC. This translates into CASSFRLNYEQYF.

This clone was detected once. The V and J genes are TRBV19 and TRBJ2-2; 8 nucleotides agree with TRBD1. CDR3 length equals 15 residues. CDR1 is LNHDA and CDR2 is SQIVND in the germline V gene (reference sequence). The trim removed 2 bases at V and 6 bases at J, leaving 5 bases unmatched. CDR3 DNA sequence: TGTGCCAGTAGTATATCGGGGGACAGGTCCGGGGAGCTGTTTTTT. Residues: CASSISGDRSGELFF.

The chain combines TRBV10-2 with TRBJ2-1; TRBD2 matches 9 bases. CDR1 WSHSY and CDR2 SAAADI come from the germline V gene. The junction had 3 bases not matched to a gene; V was cut back by 4 bases and J by 5 bases. The CDR3 is 14 amino acids. The CDR3 bases are TGCGCCAGCAGTGGTAGCGGGAGTAACAATGAGCAGTTCTTC. The encoded protein is CASSGSGSNNEQFF.

The CDR3 protein is CASSGNRGLTEYSNQPQHF. CDR3 nucleotide sequence: TGTGCCAGCAGTGGGAACAGGGGGCTCACCGAATATAGCAATCAGCCCCAGCATTTT. The chain couples TRBV6-1 to TRBJ1-5; TRBD1 matches 9 bases. Per the germline V gene, CDR1 is MNHNS and CDR2 is SASEGT. The CDR3 runs to 19 residues. V trimming: 4 bases; J trimming: 0 bases; junction bases outside the gene matches: 13.

V usage is TRBV6-5 and J usage is TRBJ2-3, with TRBD2 matching 7 bases. Losses at the gene ends were 1 base for V and 3 bases for J; bases not matched to a gene: 1. This CDR3 spans 14 amino acids. CDR1 and CDR2 (germline): MNHEY, SVGAGI. The CDR3 DNA sequence: TGTGCCAGCAGTTACTTGGGAGGGACAGATACGCAGTATTTT. It translates to CASSYLGGTDTQYF.

V is TRBV6-6 and J is TRBJ2-7, with 8 nucleotides matching TRBD2. V trimming: 6 bases; J trimming: 0 bases; junction bases outside the gene matches: 4. Germline V lookup: CDR1 MNHNY, CDR2 SVGAGI (reference sequence). The CDR3 extends over 14 amino acids. CDR3: CASRGGGLSYEQYF. CDR3 in DNA: TGTGCCAGCAGGGGCGGGGGGCTCTCCTACGAGCAGTACTTC.

J is TRBJ2-1 and V is TRBV10-3; 7 bases align to TRBD2. V trimming: 3 bases; J trimming: 4 bases; junction bases outside the gene matches: 12. Germline-derived CDR1 and CDR2 are ENHRY and SYGVKD. The CDR3 loop spans 17 amino acids. In DNA, the CDR3 is TGTGCCATCAGTGACTATGCTAGGGAGGGCTCATACAATGAGCAGTTCTTC. It translates to CAISDYAREGSYNEQFF.

This chain uses TRBV18 with TRBJ1-5; D is ambiguous. Germline V lookup: CDR1 KGHSH, CDR2 LQKENI. Trimming shortened V by 3 bases and J by 7 bases, and 10 bases separated the two germline ends. The CDR3 covers 13 residues. The CDR3 nucleotides read TGTGCCAGCTCACCGAACCCAGAACAGCCCCAGCATTTT. Amino acids: CASSPNPEQPQHF.

The chain has TRBV2 and TRBJ2-1; no firm D call. V was clipped by 4 bases and J by 1 base, with 11 bases between them. The CDR3 sequence is 15 residues long. Germline V CDR1 and CDR2: SNHLY, FYNNEI. This CDR3 reads CASSAIAGSYNEQFF. For the CDR3, the DNA is TGTGCCAGCAGTGCGATAGCTGGTTCCTACAATGAGCAGTTCTTC.

The count of this clone is one. J is TRBJ1-1 and V is TRBV11-2; D gene ambiguous. In germline, CDR1 is SGHAT, CDR2 FQNNGV. V lost 3 bases, J lost 4 bases, and 9 bases lay in between. The CDR3 covers 13 residues. The CDR3 nucleotides are TGTGCCAGCAGCTTGCGACCGGGCACTGAAGCTTTCTTT. It is translated as CASSLRPGTEAFF.

CDR3 DNA sequence: TGTGCCAGCAGTTTCGCTAACAGGGGGCGAATCGGTGTGACCTACGAGCAGTACTTC. Translating gives CASSFANRGRIGVTYEQYF. The V gene is TRBV28, the J gene TRBJ2-7, with 9 bases lining up with TRBD1. J lost 2 bases, V lost 3 bases, and 17 bases had no gene match. The CDR3 is made up of 19 amino acids. Germline V lookup: CDR1 MDHEN, CDR2 SYDVKM. The complete variable domain, with remaining parts taken from reference TRBV28 and TRBJ2-7, reads DVKVTQSSRYLVKRTGEKVFLECVQDMDHENMFWYRQDPGLGLRLIYFSYDVKMKEKGDIPEGYSVSREKKERFSLILESASTNQTSMYLCASSFANRGRIGVTYEQYFGPGTRLTVT.

This chain links TRBV6-5 with TRBJ2-1; 11 bases line up with TRBD1. The CDR3 is 14 residues long. The germline V gene encodes CDR1 MNHEY and CDR2 SVGAGI. V was pared by 5 bases and J by 6 bases, with 3 bases of the junction left unmatched. As DNA, the CDR3 is TGTGCCAGCAGTCGGGGGACAGGGGGCAATGAGCAGTTCTTC. Amino acids: CASSRGTGGNEQFF.

This clone is a singleton in its sample. The V call is TRBV27, the J call TRBJ2-1, with 10 bases that match TRBD2. Germline V gene data show CDR1 as MNHEY and CDR2 as SMNVEV (reference sequence). The junction had 5 bases not matched to a gene; V was cut back by 5 bases and J by 4 bases. This CDR3 is built from 15 residues. The CDR3 spells CASSPLAGTYNEQFF. As DNA, the CDR3 is TGTGCCAGCAGTCCACTAGCGGGGACTTACAATGAGCAGTTCTTC.

The rearrangement joins TRBV15 to TRBJ2-7; tentative D call: TRBD2 (6 bases). The V end was cut by 0 bases, the J end by 3 bases, with 12 bases between. The CDR3 length is 15 residues. Germline V CDR1 and CDR2: LNHNV, YYDKDF (reference sequence). The CDR3 nucleotides read TGTGCCACCAGCAGAGACCGGGACTCAGGCTACGAGCAGTACTTC. Encoded protein: CATSRDRDSGYEQYF.

A note on this clone: The junction differs from germline at one of its ends, possibly a read error. The chain has TRBV7-9 and TRBJ2-7; D perhaps matches TRBD1 (6 bases). The CDR3 is made up of 15 amino acids. Germline V gene lookup returns CDR1 SEHNR and CDR2 FQNEAQ (reference sequence). The CDR3 sequence: CSSSSKRDILYEQYF. In DNA form, the CDR3 reads TGTTCCAGCAGTTCTAAAAGGGACATTCTTTACGAGCAGTACTTC. Full variable domain (rest looked up from reference TRBV7-9 and TRBJ2-7): DTGVSQNPRHKITKRGQNVTFRCDPISEHNRLYWYRQTLGQGPEFLTYFQNEAQLEKSRLLSDRFSAERPKGSFSTLEIQRTEQGDSAMYLCSSSSKRDILYEQYFGPGTRLTVT.

This chain connects TRBV4-1 to TRBJ2-7, with 8 bases matching TRBD1. This CDR3 is built from 16 residues. After removal of 2 bases from V and 5 bases from J, the junction contained 11 bases not matched to a gene. CDR1 is MGHRA and CDR2 is YSYEKL in the germline V gene. The CDR3 region is CASSQPGQGRKDEQYF. CDR3 coding DNA: TGCGCCAGCAGCCAACCCGGACAGGGCCGAAAGGACGAGCAGTACTTC.

The table lists this clone with a count of one. The chain recombines TRBV4-1 with TRBJ2-1; TRBD1 matches at 8 bases. Germline lookup yields CDR1 MGHRA and CDR2 YSYEKL. The CDR3 loop spans 17 amino acids. V shed 0 bases, J shed 3 bases, and the junction held 7 bases outside the gene matches. CDR3 sequence: CASSQDSGTGFYNEQFF. CDR3 in DNA: TGCGCCAGCAGCCAAGATTCCGGGACAGGATTCTACAATGAGCAGTTCTTC.

The CDR3 DNA is TGTGCCAGCAGCTTAGTGACAGGCTCTGGAAACACCATATATTTT. Its protein product is CASSLVTGSGNTIYF. V is TRBV7-2 and J is TRBJ1-3; perhaps TRBD1 as D (6 bases). The V and J ends lost 1 base and 0 bases respectively, with 7 bases between them. The CDR3 length is 15 residues. Looked up from germline, CDR1 is SGHTA and CDR2 is FQGNSA.

The chain employs TRBV10-3 and TRBJ2-1; TRBD2 matches 10 bases. Germline CDR1 reads ENHRY; CDR2 reads SYGVKD. The V segment lost 6 bases and the J segment 4 bases; nucleotides outside the gene matches: 6. The CDR3 has 15 amino acids. CDR3 sequence (DNA): TGTGCCATCAGCCTAACTAGCGGGGATTACAATGAGCAGTTCTTC. Translated: CAISLTSGDYNEQFF.

The V and J genes are TRBV2 and TRBJ2-6, with D perhaps TRBD1 (6 bases). V lost 6 bases and J lost 2, with 8 bases in between. The CDR3 contains 14 residues. Looked up from germline, CDR1 is SNHLY and CDR2 is FYNNEI. As DNA, the CDR3 is TGTGCCAGCAGGAACAGGGCTGGGGCCAACGTCCTGACTTTC. Translating it yields CASRNRAGANVLTF. Complete variable domain (other parts from reference TRBV2 and TRBJ2-6): EPEVTQTPSHQVTQMGQEVILRCVPISNHLYFYWYRQILGQKVEFLVSFYNNEISEKSEIFDDQFSVERPDGSNFTLKIRSTKLEDSAMYFCASRNRAGANVLTFGAGSRLTVL.

The chain combines TRBV6-1 with TRBJ2-3; 8 bases map to TRBD2. Trimming took 10 bases from V and 4 from J; bases not matched to a gene: 10. CDR3 length: 14 residues. Germline V gene lookup returns CDR1 MNHNS and CDR2 SASEGT. The CDR3 is CATGGAGAADTQYF. CDR3 sequence (DNA): TGTGCCACCGGGGGGGCGGGCGCGGCAGATACGCAGTATTTT.